This TCR beta chain was sequenced in a study of cytomegalovirus exposure and HLA in healthy donors. Study results and caveats: The study carried out a later analysis of TCR beta sequences. It associated approximately 16,000 of them with specific HLA alleles at a false discovery rate of 0.05. Prior analysis indicated that the majority of TCR beta V segments exhibited productivity approximately 87% or approximately 30% of the time. Follow-up analysis later connected one missense variant in DCLRE1C with trimming of TCR beta V- and J-genes. Available immune exposure information was restricted to CMV serostatus only.

The PCR was carried out with 60 Vbeta primers and 13 Jbeta primers. The repertoire was sequenced with immunoSEQ multiplex PCR; TCRdb's copy has only in-frame clones and lacks some. The sample lists about 130,000 clones; just under 75% were seen once. As concerns this clone: Its antigen is not known.

Germline CDR1 is SGHNT and CDR2 is YYREEE (reference sequence). The length of the CDR3 is 14 residues. The genes are TRBV5-4 and TRBJ2-5; 8 bases line up with TRBD2. The end of the DNA aligns better with TRBJ2-7, so the J call may be wrong. Sequences were obtained from PBMCs. The sequence was collected from a man in his forties or fifties in good health and CMV-seropositive. Here the CDR3 reads CASSLGGAGSEQYF. The CDR3 DNA sequence: TGTGCCAGCAGCCTCGGGGGGGCCGGAAGCGAGCAGTACTTC.